The clone carrying this TCR beta chain is labeled medium-sized (0.01 to 0.1%). Its specificity is unknown. Time point denoted: sample taken at primary tumor resection. No cells were sorted before sequencing. The whole RNA sequenced was extracted from tumor, nontumor lung or frozen PBMC. These data are taken from a study of spatial heterogeneity in lung cancer. Study in general: Raw reads showed each unique TCR and UMI combination turning up more than ten times on average. Study-wide results and caveats: Intratumoral expanded alpha and beta TCR counts were found to track tumor mutation counts. Tracking of ubiquitous and regional nonsynonymous mutations by counts of ubiquitous and regional expanded TCRs, respectively, was seen.

This CDR3 has 18 amino acids. Germline V lookup: CDR1 SGHVS, CDR2 FQNEAQ. V shed 2 bases and J 0 bases; nucleotides not matched to a gene: 6. TCRdb re-called the 5' RACE reads with MiXCR, one entry per CDR3 protein. This repertoire shows more than 3,500 distinct CDR3 sequences, about a tenth found once; its top ten account for about 15%. The sequence derives from a female donor with early-stage non-small cell lung cancer. The material was lung tumor tissue, obtained at surgery. This chain links TRBV7-8 with TRBJ2-1, with 11 bases fitting TRBD2. The chain's CDR3 is CASSLSSGGFSSYNEQFF. CDR3 nucleotides: TGTGCCAGCAGCTTATCTAGCGGGGGGTTTAGCTCCTACAATGAGCAGTTCTTC.